The 10 T cell receptor beta chains given below trace back to one sample, sequenced in a study of T cells in Graves' hyperthyroidism and ophthalmopathy. Researchers took RNA transcripts and amplified the TCR beta CDR3 regions from them. TCR CDR3 regions were first amplified by RT-PCR with HTBI primers. TCRdb used MiXCR to reprocess the multiplex PCR reads, holding one entry per CDR3 protein. Among roughly 57,000 distinct CDR3 sequences, under 70% were seen once, and the ten largest hold about 3.6%. Sequenced sample: blood. The receptor source for this set is a woman between 55 and 75 years old with Graves' ophthalmopathy.

This clonotype was counted many times. This chain links TRBV20-1 with TRBJ2-1, with D unclear. The V end lost 4 bases, the J end lost 5 bases, and 12 bases lay between the germline ends. This CDR3 has 13 residues. Germline V CDR1 and CDR2: DFQATT, SNEGSKA (reference sequence). CDR3 coding DNA: TGCAGTGCTATACCACAGACAAACAATGAGCAGTTCTTC. Translation gives CSAIPQTNNEQFF.

This clonotype was observed at least ten times. The DNA for the CDR3 is TGCGCCAGCAGCTTGGGACAGAGCTCCTACAATGAGCAGTTCTTC. This sequence encodes CASSLGQSSYNEQFF. This rearrangement joins TRBV5-1 to TRBJ2-1, with D possibly matching TRBD1 (5 bases). Germline-derived CDR1 and CDR2 are SGHRS and YFSETQ. Trimming removed 0 bases from V and 0 bases from J, with 7 bases in between. This CDR3 has 15 residues.

Details on this clonotype: A read error may account for a junction end that differs from germline. This rearrangement joins TRBV10-3 to TRBJ2-1, with 14 bases matching TRBD2. Germline V gene sequence: CDR1 ENHRY, CDR2 SYGVKD. CDR3 length equals 10 residues. The CDR3 loop is CAIRGTSGRF. The CDR3 coding sequence is TGTGCCATCAGGGGGACTAGCGGGAGATTC.

V is TRBV7-9 and J is TRBJ2-1, with TRBD1 matching 8 bases. CDR3 size: 15 residues. Looked up from germline, CDR1 is SEHNR and CDR2 is FQNEAQ (reference sequence). The ends lost 3 bases at V and 6 bases at J; junction bases unmatched: 7. The CDR3 spells CASSFGQGAVNEQFF. The CDR3 nucleotides are TGTGCCAGCAGCTTCGGACAGGGAGCGGTCAATGAGCAGTTCTTC.

V and J are TRBV19 and TRBJ2-7, with D perhaps being TRBD1 or TRBD2 (5 bases each). The ends were cut back, 9 bases at V and 3 bases at J, with 18 bases in the middle. From germline, CDR1 is LNHDA and CDR2 SQIVND (reference sequence). This CDR3 is 14 amino acids long. CDR3 loop: CASGTGTPDYEQYF. In DNA, the CDR3 is TGTGCCAGCGGAACCGGGACCCCCGACTACGAGCAGTACTTC.

The table lists this clonotype with a count of one. J is TRBJ2-7 and V is TRBV6-1; the D gene could be TRBD1 or TRBD2 (5 bases each). The CDR3 spans 14 residues. Germline lookup yields CDR1 MNHNS and CDR2 SASEGT. V was pared by 5 bases and J by 3 bases, with 14 bases between. The CDR3 nucleotides read TGTGCCAGCAGTAAATGGGACGGGCTCTACGAGCAGTACTTC. This codes for CASSKWDGLYEQYF.

This clonotype was recorded at least ten times. This chain links TRBV19 with TRBJ1-5; the D is unclear. CDR3 length equals 14 residues. V lost 7 bases, J lost 3 bases, and 13 bases lay in between. CDR1 LNHDA and CDR2 SQIVND come from the germline V gene (reference sequence). CDR3 loop: CASIRRGPNQPQHF. The CDR3 nucleotides read TGTGCCAGTATTAGGCGCGGTCCCAATCAGCCCCAGCATTTT.

The V and J genes are TRBV11-1 and TRBJ1-2; 8 nucleotides line up with TRBD1. Germline CDR1 reads SGHAT; CDR2 reads FQDESV (reference sequence). V lost 4 bases, J lost 0 bases, and 7 bases stayed unmatched. The CDR3 runs 16 residues. Here the CDR3 DNA reads TGTGCCAGCAGCTCACGGACAGGGCGATCTAACTATGGCTACACCTTC. Its translation: CASSSRTGRSNYGYTF.

To note about this clonotype: The junction departs from the called germline gene at one end, perhaps through a read error. The gene calls are TRBV6-5 and TRBJ1-3; D is perhaps TRBD1 (5 bases). Germline values: CDR1 MNHEY, CDR2 SVGAGI. The CDR3 runs 13 residues. CDR3 sequence (DNA): TGTGCCAGCAGTTACCGGCAGGGAAACACCATGTATTTT. Translating it yields CASSYRQGNTMYF.

As concerns this clonotype: With a much larger clone just one base away, this may be a read error. The CDR3 does not end in the conserved phenylalanine or tryptophan, so this is likely a read error. V and J are TRBV18 and TRBJ1-1; D is undetermined. CDR1 KGHSH and CDR2 LQKENI come from the germline V gene. The CDR3 is 13 amino acids. Trimming stripped 2 bases from V and 3 bases from J, with 7 bases between. This CDR3 is CASSPERDTEAFC. The CDR3 bases are TGTGCCAGCTCACCAGAACGGGACACTGAAGCTTTCTGT.